This T cell receptor (beta chain) is from a study of blood T cell repertoires in COVID-19. Study details: The origin of the acute and convalescent COVID-19 samples was the United States, Italy and Spain.

In the study's own analysis: Reference gene primer amplification gave nucleated cell count estimates. Using immunoSEQ multiplex PCR, the repertoire was profiled, and TCRdb retains in-frame clones only, with some absent. That table supplies the V and J calls and clone size; D and trimming were determined from the DNA. This sample carries about 200,000 clones, about 88% of them seen once, and the ten largest clones take around 1.5%. This CDR3 comprises 15 residues. Looked up from germline, CDR1 is GTSNPN and CDR2 is SVGIG (reference sequence). After removal of 5 bases from V and 6 bases from J, the junction contained 12 bases not matched to a gene.

Sequenced sample: peripheral blood. The chain links TRBV30 to TRBJ2-2; 7 positions match TRBD2. The receptor comes from a man aged 18-30 years with active or convalescent COVID-19. CDR3 amino acids: CAWAHRAGVPGELFF. The CDR3 region has the DNA TGTGCCTGGGCCCATCGGGCGGGAGTACCCGGGGAGCTGTTTTTT.